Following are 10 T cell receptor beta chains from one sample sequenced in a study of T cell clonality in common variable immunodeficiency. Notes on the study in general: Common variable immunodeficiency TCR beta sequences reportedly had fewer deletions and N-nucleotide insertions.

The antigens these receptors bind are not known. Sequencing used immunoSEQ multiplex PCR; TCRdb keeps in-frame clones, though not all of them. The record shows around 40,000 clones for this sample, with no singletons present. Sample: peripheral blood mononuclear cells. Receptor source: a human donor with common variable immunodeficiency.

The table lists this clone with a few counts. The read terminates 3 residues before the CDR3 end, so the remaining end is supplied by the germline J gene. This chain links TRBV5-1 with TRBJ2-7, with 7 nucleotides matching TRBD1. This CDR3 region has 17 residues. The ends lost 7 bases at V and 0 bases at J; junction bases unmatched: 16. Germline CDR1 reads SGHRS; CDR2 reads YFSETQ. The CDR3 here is CASQIFRDRRDSYEQYF. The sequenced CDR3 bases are TGCGCCAGCCAAATTTTCCGGGACAGAAGAGACTCCTACGAG. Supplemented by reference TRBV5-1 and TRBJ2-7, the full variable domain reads KAGVTQTPRYLIKTRGQQVTLSCSPISGHRSVSWYQQTPGQGLQFLFEYFSETQRNKGNFPGRFSGRQFSNSRSEMNVSTLELGDSALYLCASQIFRDRRDSYEQYFGPGTRLTVT.

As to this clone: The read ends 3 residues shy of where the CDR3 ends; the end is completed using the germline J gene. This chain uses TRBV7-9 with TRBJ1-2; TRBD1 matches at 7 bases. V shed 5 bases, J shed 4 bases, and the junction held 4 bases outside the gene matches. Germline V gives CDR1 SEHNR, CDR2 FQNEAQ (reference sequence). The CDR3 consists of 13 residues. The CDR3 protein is CASSKRDSYGYTF. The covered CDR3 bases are TGTGCCAGCAGCAAAAGGGACAGCTATGGC.

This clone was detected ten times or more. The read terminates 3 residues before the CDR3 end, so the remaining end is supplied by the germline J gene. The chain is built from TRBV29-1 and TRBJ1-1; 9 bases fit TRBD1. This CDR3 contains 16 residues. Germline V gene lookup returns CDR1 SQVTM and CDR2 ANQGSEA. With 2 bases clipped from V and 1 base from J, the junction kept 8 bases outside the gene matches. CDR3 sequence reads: CSVEKGQGKRNTEAFF. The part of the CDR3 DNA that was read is TGCAGCGTTGAAAAGGGACAGGGCAAGAGGAACACTGAA.

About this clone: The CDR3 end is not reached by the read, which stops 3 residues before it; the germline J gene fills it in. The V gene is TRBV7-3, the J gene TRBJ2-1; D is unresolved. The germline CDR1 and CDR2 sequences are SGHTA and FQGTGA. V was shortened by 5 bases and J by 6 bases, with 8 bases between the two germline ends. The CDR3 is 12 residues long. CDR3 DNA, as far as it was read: TGTGCCAGCAGCCCCCCCAGCAATGAG. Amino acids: CASSPPSNE. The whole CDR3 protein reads CASSPPSNEQFF.

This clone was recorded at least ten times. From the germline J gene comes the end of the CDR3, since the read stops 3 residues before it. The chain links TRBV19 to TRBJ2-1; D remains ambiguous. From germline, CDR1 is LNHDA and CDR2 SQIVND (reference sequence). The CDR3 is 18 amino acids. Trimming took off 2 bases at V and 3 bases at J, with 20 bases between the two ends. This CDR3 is CASSIRKRPQGYYNEQFF. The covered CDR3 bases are TGTGCCAGTAGTATAAGAAAGCGCCCTCAAGGATACTACAATGAG.

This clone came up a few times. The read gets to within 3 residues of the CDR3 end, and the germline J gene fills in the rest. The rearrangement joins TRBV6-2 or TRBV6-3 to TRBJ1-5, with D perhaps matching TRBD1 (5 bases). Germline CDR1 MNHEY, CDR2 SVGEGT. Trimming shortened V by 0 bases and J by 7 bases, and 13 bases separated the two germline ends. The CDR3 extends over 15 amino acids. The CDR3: CASSYSTIAGQPQHF. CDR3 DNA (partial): TGTGCCAGCAGTTACTCAACAATTGCAGGGCAGCCC.

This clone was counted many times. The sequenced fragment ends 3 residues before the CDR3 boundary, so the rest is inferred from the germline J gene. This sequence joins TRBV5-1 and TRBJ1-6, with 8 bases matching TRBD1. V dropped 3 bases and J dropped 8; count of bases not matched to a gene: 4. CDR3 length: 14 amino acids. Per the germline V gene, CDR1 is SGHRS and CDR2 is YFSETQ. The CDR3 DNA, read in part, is TGCGCCAGCAGCTGGGGACAGGACGATTCACCC. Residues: CASSWGQDDSP. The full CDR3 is CASSWGQDDSPLHF.

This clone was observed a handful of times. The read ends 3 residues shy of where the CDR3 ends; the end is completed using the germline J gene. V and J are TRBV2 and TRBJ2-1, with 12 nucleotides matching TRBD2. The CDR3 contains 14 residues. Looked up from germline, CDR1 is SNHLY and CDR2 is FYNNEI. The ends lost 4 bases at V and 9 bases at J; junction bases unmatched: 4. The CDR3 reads CASSASGRAREQFF. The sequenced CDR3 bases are TGTGCCAGCAGTGCTAGCGGGAGGGCCCGTGAG.

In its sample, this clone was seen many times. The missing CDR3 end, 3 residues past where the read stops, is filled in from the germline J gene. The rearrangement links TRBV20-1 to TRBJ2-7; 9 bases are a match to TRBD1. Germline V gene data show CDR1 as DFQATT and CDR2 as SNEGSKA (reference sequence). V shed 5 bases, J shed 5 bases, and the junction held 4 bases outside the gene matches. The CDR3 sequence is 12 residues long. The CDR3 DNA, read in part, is TGCAGTGCTCAGGACAGGGGTAACGAG. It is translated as CSAQDRGNE. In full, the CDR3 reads CSAQDRGNEQYF.

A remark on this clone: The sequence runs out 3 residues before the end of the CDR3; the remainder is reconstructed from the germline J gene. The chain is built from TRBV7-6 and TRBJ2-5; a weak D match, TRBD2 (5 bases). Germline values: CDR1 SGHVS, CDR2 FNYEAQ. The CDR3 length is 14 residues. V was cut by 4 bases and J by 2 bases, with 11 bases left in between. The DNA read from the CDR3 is TGTGCCAGCAGCTCTGGACTGGATCAAGAGACC. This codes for CASSSGLDQET. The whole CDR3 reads CASSSGLDQETQYF. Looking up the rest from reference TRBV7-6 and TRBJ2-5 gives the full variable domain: GAGVSQSPRYKVTKRGQDVALRCDPISGHVSLYWYRQALGQGPEFLTYFNYEAQQDKSGLPNDRFSAERPEGSISTLTIQRTEQRDSAMYRCASSSGLDQETQYFGPGTRLLVL.